The sequence of this T cell receptor (beta chain) was determined in a study of blood T cells in healthy people across ages. General study results and limits: Expanded clonotype shifts may have been confounded, as the donors had an unknown CMV status. With naive T cell percentage, TCR beta diversity showed a strong correlation.

As for this clonotype: Its cognate antigen is unknown. At one end the junction does not follow the germline gene, possibly because of a read error.

Every participating donor contributed roughly 10 milliliters of peripheral blood through a draw. PCR was performed a second time for about 6 to 12 cycles using a sample-barcoded 5' primer and a J-beta primer mix. TCRdb redid the calling of the 5' RACE reads with MiXCR, one entry per CDR3 protein. This sample has around 2 million distinct CDR3 sequences; about 39% occur once, and the top ten carry under 30%. The germline gives CDR1 SGHTA, CDR2 FQGNSA. The CDR3 extends over 16 amino acids. The chain employs TRBV7-2 and TRBJ2-3, with 10 bases matching TRBD2. This TCR came from a human donor in good health. The sequenced sample consisted of blood. CDR3 nucleotide sequence: TGTGCCAGCAACTTAGAATCGTCTAGCGGGGGAAATACGCAGTATTTT. It translates to CASNLESSSGGNTQYF.